This T cell receptor (beta chain) was profiled in a study of T-cell reconstitution after alpha-beta-depleted transplantation in children. This clonotype showed up just a few times. The antigen remains unidentified. Points from the study as a whole: Diversity and T-cell counts at one year after transplant derived mostly from new T cells. After transplant, high TCRbeta diversity at day 60 in some patients arose from surviving recipient T cells and thymic progenitors. There were reportedly several hundred expanded graft clones from which alpha-beta T cells came about two months after transplant.

Researchers prepared the TCRbeta library using unique molecular identifiers, the study reports. TCRdb reprocessed the PCR reads with MiXCR, giving one entry per CDR3 protein. The table records about 260,000 distinct CDR3 sequences, 11% of them present only once. The input for sequencing was peripheral blood, taken 180 days after TCRalphabeta/CD19-depleted stem cell transplant. The source of this sequence is a male patient aged 2 to 9 who had a stem cell transplant for chronic granulomatous disease, so the T cells may come from the graft donor.

The CDR3 is CAWTNPLAGDVGEQYF. The CDR3 DNA reads as TGTGCCTGGACCAACCCCCTAGCGGGAGACGTGGGGGAGCAGTACTTC. The chain is built from TRBV30 and TRBJ2-7; TRBD2 matches at 10 bases. The CDR3 is 16 amino acids. J lost 7 bases, V lost 4 bases, and 16 bases had no gene match. CDR1 and CDR2 (germline): GTSNPN, SVGIG (reference sequence). Looking up the rest from reference TRBV30 and TRBJ2-7 gives the full variable domain: SQTIHQWPATLVQPVGSPLSLECTVEGTSNPNLYWYRQAAGRGLQLLFYSVGIGQISSEVPQNLSASRPQDRQFILSSKKLLLSDSGFYLCAWTNPLAGDVGEQYFGPGTRLTVT.